This TCR beta chain was identified during a study of cytomegalovirus exposure and HLA in healthy donors. Study overall: There were around 100 million unique TCR beta sequences, drawn from approximately 180 million T cells, in an earlier analysis. Notes on the study in general: Associated with HLA alleles at 0.05 false discovery rate in a later analysis were 17,000 or so TCR beta sequences. Being productive about 90% or about 30% of the time was typical of most TCR beta V segments in an earlier analysis.

From germline, CDR1 is MNHEY and CDR2 SVGAGI. CDR3 length: 14 amino acids. V lost 8 bases, J lost 4 bases, and 10 bases stayed unmatched. PCR primers comprised 60 Vbeta and 13 Jbeta primers. Here immunoSEQ multiplex PCR was the method, and the copy in TCRdb shows in-frame clones only, minus some. The sample includes around 38,000 clones, about 66% of them seen just once. On this clone itself: Its antigen is unidentified.

This TCR came from a man aged 45 to 65 in good health and CMV-seropositive. The material sequenced was PBMCs. The chain has TRBV6-5 and TRBJ1-2; 7 nucleotides match TRBD1. The CDR3 DNA sequence: TGTGCCAGCCTAGATAGGGGGCGTACCTATGGCTACACCTTC. Translation: CASLDRGRTYGYTF.